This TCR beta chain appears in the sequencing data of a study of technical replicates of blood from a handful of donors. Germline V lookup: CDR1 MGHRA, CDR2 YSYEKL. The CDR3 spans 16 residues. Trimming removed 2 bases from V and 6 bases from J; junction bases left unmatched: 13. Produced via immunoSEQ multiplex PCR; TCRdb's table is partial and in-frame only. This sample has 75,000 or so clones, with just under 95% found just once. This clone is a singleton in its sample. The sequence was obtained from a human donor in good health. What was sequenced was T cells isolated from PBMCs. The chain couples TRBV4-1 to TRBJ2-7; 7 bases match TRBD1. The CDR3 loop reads CASSQPYNRAGGEQYF. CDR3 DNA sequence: TGCGCCAGCAGCCAACCTTATAATCGGGCAGGGGGCGAGCAGTACTTC.